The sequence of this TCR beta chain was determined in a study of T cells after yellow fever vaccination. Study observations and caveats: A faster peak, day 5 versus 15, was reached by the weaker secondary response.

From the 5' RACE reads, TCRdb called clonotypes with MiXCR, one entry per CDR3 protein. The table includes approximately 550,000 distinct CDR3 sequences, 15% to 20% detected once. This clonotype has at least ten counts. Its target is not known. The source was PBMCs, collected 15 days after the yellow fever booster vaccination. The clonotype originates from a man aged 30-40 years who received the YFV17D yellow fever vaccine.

DNA of the CDR3: TGCAGTGCGAGACTAGGGAGCACAGATACGCAGTATTTT. This sequence encodes CSARLGSTDTQYF. The rearrangement uses TRBV20-1 and TRBJ2-3; the D gene is possibly TRBD2 (6 bases). V lost 6 bases, J lost 0 bases, and 10 bases lay in between. Per the germline V gene, CDR1 is DFQATT and CDR2 is SNEGSKA (reference sequence). The CDR3 covers 13 residues.